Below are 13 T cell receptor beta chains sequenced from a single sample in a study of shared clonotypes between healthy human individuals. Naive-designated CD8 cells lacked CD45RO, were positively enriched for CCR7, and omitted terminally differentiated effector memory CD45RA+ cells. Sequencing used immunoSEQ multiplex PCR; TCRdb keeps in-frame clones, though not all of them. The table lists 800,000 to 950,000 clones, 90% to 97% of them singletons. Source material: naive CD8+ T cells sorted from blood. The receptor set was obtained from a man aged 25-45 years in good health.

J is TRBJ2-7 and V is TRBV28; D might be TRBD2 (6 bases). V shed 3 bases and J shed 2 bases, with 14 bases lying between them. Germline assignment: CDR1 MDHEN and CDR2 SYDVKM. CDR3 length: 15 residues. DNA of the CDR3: TGTGCCAGCAGTTTGTCCGGCGGGATGGCCTACGAGCAGTACTTC. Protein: CASSLSGGMAYEQYF.

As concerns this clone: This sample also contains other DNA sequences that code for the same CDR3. CDR3 DNA sequence: TGTGCCAGCAGCTTGGGGACAGGGTTCGGGACCCAGCATTTT. This encodes CASSLGTGFGTQHF. This sequence joins TRBV5-6 and TRBJ1-5, with TRBD1 matching over 8 bases. Germline assignment: CDR1 SGHDT and CDR2 YYEEEE. This CDR3 comprises 14 residues. With V trimmed by 0 bases and J by 11 bases, 7 bases remained unmatched.

The CDR3 is CASSLNSITDTQYF. The CDR3, as DNA: TGCGCCAGCAGCTTGAACAGTATAACAGATACGCAGTATTTT. The chain employs TRBV5-1 and TRBJ2-3; no clear D gene. CDR3 length: 14 amino acids. Germline CDR1 is SGHRS and CDR2 is YFSETQ. Trimming took 1 base from V and 3 from J, leaving 9 bases between them.

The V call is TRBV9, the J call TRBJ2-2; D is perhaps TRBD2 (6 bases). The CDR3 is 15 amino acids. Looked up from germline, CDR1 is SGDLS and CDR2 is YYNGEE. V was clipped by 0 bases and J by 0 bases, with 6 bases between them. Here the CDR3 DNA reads TGTGCCAGCAGCGTAGGCGGGACGAACACCGGGGAGCTGTTTTTT. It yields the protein CASSVGGTNTGELFF.

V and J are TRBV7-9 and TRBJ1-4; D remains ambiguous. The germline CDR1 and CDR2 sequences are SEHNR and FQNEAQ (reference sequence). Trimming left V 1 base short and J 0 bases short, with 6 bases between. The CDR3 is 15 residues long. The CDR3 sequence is CASSLDRATNEKLFF. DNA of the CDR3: TGTGCCAGCAGCTTAGACAGAGCAACTAATGAAAAACTGTTTTTT.

The CDR3 DNA reads as TGCGCCAGCAGTGAGGGACTAGCAGCAGGGGATGAGCAGTTCTTC. Translating it yields CASSEGLAAGDEQFF. V and J are TRBV10-2 and TRBJ2-1; 8 nucleotides align to TRBD2. Per the germline V gene, CDR1 is WSHSY and CDR2 is SAAADI. V lost 2 bases, J lost 8 bases, and 8 bases stayed unmatched. The CDR3 sequence is 15 residues long.

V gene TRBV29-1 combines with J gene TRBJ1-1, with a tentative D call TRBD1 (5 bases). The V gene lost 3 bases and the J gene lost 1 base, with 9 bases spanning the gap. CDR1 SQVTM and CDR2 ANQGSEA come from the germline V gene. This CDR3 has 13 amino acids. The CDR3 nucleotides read TGCAGCGTTGACGGACACCAGAACACTGAAGCTTTCTTT. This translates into CSVDGHQNTEAFF.

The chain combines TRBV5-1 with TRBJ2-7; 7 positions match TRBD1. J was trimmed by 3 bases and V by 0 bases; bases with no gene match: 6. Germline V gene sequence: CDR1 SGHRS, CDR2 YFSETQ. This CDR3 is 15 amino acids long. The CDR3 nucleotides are TGCGCCAGCAGCTTGGCCGGGACAGACGGCTACGAGCAGTACTTC. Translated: CASSLAGTDGYEQYF.

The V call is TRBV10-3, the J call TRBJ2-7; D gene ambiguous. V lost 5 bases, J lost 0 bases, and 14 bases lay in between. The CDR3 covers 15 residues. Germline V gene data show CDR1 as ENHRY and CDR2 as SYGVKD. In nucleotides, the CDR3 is TGTGCCATCAGTATAGACGTTGATAGCTCCTACGAGCAGTACTTC. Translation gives CAISIDVDSSYEQYF.

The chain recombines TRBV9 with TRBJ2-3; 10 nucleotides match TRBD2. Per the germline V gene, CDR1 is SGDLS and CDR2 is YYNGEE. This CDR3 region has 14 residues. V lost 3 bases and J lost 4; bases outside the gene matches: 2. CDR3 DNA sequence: TGTGCCAGCAGCGCTAGCGGGGGCCCAGATACGCAGTATTTT. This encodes CASSASGGPDTQYF.

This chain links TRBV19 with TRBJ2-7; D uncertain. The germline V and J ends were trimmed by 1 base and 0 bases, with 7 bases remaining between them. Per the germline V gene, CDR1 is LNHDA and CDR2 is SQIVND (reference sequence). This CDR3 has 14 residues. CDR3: CASSIADSSYEQYF. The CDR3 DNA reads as TGTGCCAGTAGTATAGCAGATAGCTCCTACGAGCAGTACTTC.

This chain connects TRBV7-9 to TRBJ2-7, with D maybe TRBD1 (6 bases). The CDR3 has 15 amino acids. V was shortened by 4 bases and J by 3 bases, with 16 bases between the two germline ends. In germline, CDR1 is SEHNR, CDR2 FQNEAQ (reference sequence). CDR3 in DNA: TGTGCCAGCAGCTCCAGCAGGGGTGGAGTCTACGAGCAGTACTTC. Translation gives CASSSSRGGVYEQYF. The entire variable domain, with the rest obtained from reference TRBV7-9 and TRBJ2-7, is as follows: DTGVSQNPRHKITKRGQNVTFRCDPISEHNRLYWYRQTLGQGPEFLTYFQNEAQLEKSRLLSDRFSAERPKGSFSTLEIQRTEQGDSAMYLCASSSSRGGVYEQYFGPGTRLTVT.

CDR3 sequence (DNA): TGTGCCAGCAGCCTTAAGGGATTGAACACTGAAGCTTTCTTT. Translation: CASSLKGLNTEAFF. The chain joins TRBV6-5 to TRBJ1-1; no definite D call. Germline loops: CDR1 MNHEY, CDR2 SVGAGI. This CDR3 region has 14 residues. V dropped 6 bases and J dropped 0 bases, with 11 bases sitting between them.